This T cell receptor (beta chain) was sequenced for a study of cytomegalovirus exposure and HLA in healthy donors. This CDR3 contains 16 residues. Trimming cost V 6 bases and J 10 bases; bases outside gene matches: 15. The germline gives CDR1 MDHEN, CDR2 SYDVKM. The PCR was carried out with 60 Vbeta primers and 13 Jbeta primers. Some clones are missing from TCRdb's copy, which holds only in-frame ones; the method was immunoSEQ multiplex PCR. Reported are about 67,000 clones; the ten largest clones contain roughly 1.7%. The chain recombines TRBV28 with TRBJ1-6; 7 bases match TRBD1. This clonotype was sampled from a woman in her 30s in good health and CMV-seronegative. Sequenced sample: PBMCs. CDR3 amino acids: CASSPSGQPGWSPLHF. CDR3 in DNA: TGTGCCAGCAGCCCCTCGGGACAGCCAGGTTGGTCACCCCTCCACTTT.